This TCR beta chain was obtained from a study of cytomegalovirus exposure and HLA in healthy donors. Background on the study: Unique TCRs from HLA-typed donors, about 78 million of them, were held in an early data release. Study-wide findings and caveats: According to reports, the classifier identified cytomegalovirus status with high specificity and sensitivity. Most TCR sequences were uncommon, yet certain public TCRs appeared in many donors.

Every donor was a healthy person donating bone marrow. Researchers ran the PCR with 60 Vbeta and 13 Jbeta primers. Sequencing was performed with immunoSEQ multiplex PCR; in TCRdb, only in-frame clones are kept and a portion is missing. The sample comprises some 130,000 clones, 76% of which are singletons, and less than 2% rests with the top ten. The CDR3 has 16 residues. Germline CDR1 is GTSNPN and CDR2 is SVGIG (reference sequence). V trimming: 3 bases; J trimming: 6 bases; junction bases outside the gene matches: 16. A remark on this clone: Its antigen remains unknown.

Sequences were obtained from PBMCs. This TCR came from a female donor in good health and CMV-seropositive. The rearrangement links TRBV30 to TRBJ2-7; 8 nucleotides match TRBD2. The DNA of the CDR3 is TGTGCCTGGAGCGCCCCCGGTGGACTAGCAACTCGCGAGCAGTACTTC. As protein: CAWSAPGGLATREQYF.